This T cell receptor (beta chain) was sequenced during a study of OX40 agonist ivuxolimab in advanced cancers. Background on the study: Antecedent anti-PD-1, anti-PD-L1 or anti-CTLA-4 therapy was permissible, with under 50% having received some.

Sequencing was performed with immunoSEQ multiplex PCR; in TCRdb, only in-frame clones are kept and a portion is missing. The table lists 20,000 or so clones, 75% to 90% of them singletons. This clone appeared a few times. The germline CDR1 and CDR2 sequences are SNHLY and FYNNEI. With 2 bases removed from V and 5 bases from J, the gap between germline ends came to 3 bases. This CDR3 contains 11 residues. This TCR was recovered from an adult with an advanced solid tumor such as melanoma, head and neck, liver or kidney cancer. V and J are TRBV2 and TRBJ1-2; D gene ambiguous. Sequenced material: CD4+ or CD8+ T cells sorted from blood, taken in a trial of the OX40 agonist ivuxolimab. CDR3 coding DNA: TGTGCCAGCAGTGAACGATATGGCTACACCTTC. It translates to CASSERYGYTF.